What follows are 21 T cell receptor beta chains derived from one specimen sequenced in a study of T cell clonotyping in hematopoietic cell transplantation. Documented time point: recipient sample about 28 days before transplant, after cytoreduction. Produced via immunoSEQ multiplex PCR; TCRdb's table is partial and in-frame only. The sample holds roughly 80,000 clones; 95% to 97% are singletons and the top ten take roughly 1.5%. The sample consisted of peripheral blood mononuclear cells, taken before stem cell transplant. The receptors shown here come from a woman in her fifties or sixties with acute myeloid leukemia. Some clones in this sample may be carry-over from other donors' samples.

V gene TRBV15 combines with J gene TRBJ2-7, with TRBD1 identical over 7 bases. CDR1 is LNHNV and CDR2 is YYDKDF in the germline V gene (reference sequence). The CDR3 is 14 amino acids. The V segment lost 3 bases and the J segment 5 bases; nucleotides outside the gene matches: 7. CDR3 DNA sequence: TGTGCCACCAGCAGGAAGACAGGGAGCGACGAGCAGTACTTC. It translates to CATSRKTGSDEQYF.

The chain carries TRBV27 and TRBJ1-2; D perhaps matches TRBD1 (6 bases). Germline CDR1 reads MNHEY; CDR2 reads SMNVEV (reference sequence). This CDR3 comprises 16 residues. Trimming took off 0 bases at V and 6 bases at J, with 17 bases between the two ends. Here the CDR3 DNA reads TGTGCCAGCAGTTTATCTTTTTCTGGGCAGGGGAATGGCTACACCTTC. It codes for CASSLSFSGQGNGYTF.

J is TRBJ1-2 and V is TRBV5-1; the D gene is possibly TRBD1 (6 bases). CDR1 and CDR2 (germline): SGHRS, YFSETQ. The CDR3 has 14 amino acids. The ends were cut back, 4 bases at V and 7 bases at J, with 17 bases in the middle. CDR3 sequence reads: CASSQQQGGGGYTF. As DNA, the CDR3 is TGCGCCAGCAGCCAACAACAGGGAGGGGGTGGCTACACCTTC.

The chain links TRBV28 to TRBJ1-1; D is possibly TRBD1 (6 bases). Looked up from germline, CDR1 is MDHEN and CDR2 is SYDVKM. The CDR3 spans 14 residues. Deletions cut 5 bases from V and 5 bases from J, with 15 bases between. The CDR3 here is CASSLTGLSTEAFF. CDR3 DNA sequence: TGTGCCAGCAGTCTCACAGGGTTAAGTACTGAAGCTTTCTTT.

This sequence joins TRBV6-5 and TRBJ2-2; D is uncertain. Germline V gives CDR1 MNHEY, CDR2 SVGAGI. The CDR3 length is 15 residues. The V end lost 4 bases, the J end lost 0 bases, and 9 bases lay between the germline ends. The CDR3 is CASSSSLANTGELFF. The CDR3 nucleotides read TGTGCCAGCAGTTCGAGCCTAGCGAACACCGGGGAGCTGTTTTTT.

The chain is built from TRBV30 and TRBJ2-2; maybe TRBD2 (5 bases). The CDR3 spans 14 residues. The ends were cut back, 2 bases at V and 4 bases at J, with 11 bases in the middle. CDR1 GTSNPN and CDR2 SVGIG come from the germline V gene (reference sequence). CDR3 in amino acids: CAWSQGLGTGELFF. The CDR3 nucleotides are TGTGCCTGGAGTCAAGGACTCGGCACCGGGGAGCTGTTTTTT.

This chain joins TRBV19 and TRBJ2-2; TRBD1 agrees at 7 bases. V trimming: 10 bases; J trimming: 5 bases; junction bases outside the gene matches: 7. The CDR3 runs to 13 residues. CDR1 and CDR2 from the germline V gene are LNHDA and SQIVND (reference sequence). CDR3: CATRDSDTGELFF. In DNA, the CDR3 is TGTGCCACCCGGGACAGCGATACCGGGGAGCTGTTTTTT.

This clone appeared a single time. The rearrangement joins TRBV6-1 to TRBJ2-7; TRBD1 agrees at 7 bases. The germline CDR1 and CDR2 sequences are MNHNS and SASEGT. The CDR3 extends over 13 amino acids. The ends lost 7 bases at V and 3 bases at J; junction bases unmatched: 6. CDR3 amino acids: CASTAGGSYEQYF. The CDR3 bases are TGTGCCAGCACGGCAGGGGGTAGCTACGAGCAGTACTTC.

V and J are TRBV28 and TRBJ1-2, with D unresolved. CDR3 length: 11 amino acids. V dropped 4 bases and J dropped 7 bases, with 7 bases sitting between them. The germline V gene encodes CDR1 MDHEN and CDR2 SYDVKM. The CDR3 bases are TGTGCCAGCAGTTGGTCGGTTGGCTACACCTTC. This translates into CASSWSVGYTF.

This clone showed up just once. The chain links TRBV19 to TRBJ2-2; D is uncertain. The germline gives CDR1 LNHDA, CDR2 SQIVND (reference sequence). There are 11 residues in the CDR3. V was clipped by 8 bases and J by 5 bases, with 6 bases between them. CDR3 nucleotides: TGTGCCAGTTGGGGTACCGGGGAGCTGTTTTTT. Its translation: CASWGTGELFF.

The genes are TRBV10-2 and TRBJ2-7; D remains unclear. The CDR3 sequence is 12 residues long. CDR1 and CDR2 (germline): WSHSY, SAAADI. V was shortened by 2 bases and J by 1 base, with 3 bases between the two germline ends. The chain's CDR3 is CASSEGSYEQYF. The CDR3 DNA sequence: TGCGCCAGCAGTGAGGGGTCCTACGAGCAGTACTTC.

V usage is TRBV5-6 and J usage is TRBJ1-5, with D uncertain. This CDR3 spans 15 amino acids. V was cut by 0 bases and J by 0 bases, with 7 bases left in between. Germline assignment: CDR1 SGHDT and CDR2 YYEEEE. CDR3 bases: TGTGCCAGCAGCTTGGGGGCTGGTAGCAATCAGCCCCAGCATTTT. It specifies CASSLGAGSNQPQHF.

The chain recombines TRBV6-6 with TRBJ2-6; TRBD1 matches 10 bases. The V and J ends lost 5 bases and 15 bases, in that order; junction bases with no gene match: 10. Germline V CDR1 and CDR2: MNHNY, SVGAGI (reference sequence). The CDR3 has 14 amino acids. The CDR3 region has the DNA TGTGCCAGCAGTGCCGACAGGGGGCGCTTAGGCCTGACTTTC. Its protein product is CASSADRGRLGLTF.

The chain links TRBV27 to TRBJ2-7; 8 nucleotides line up with TRBD1. The V segment lost 3 bases and the J segment 6 bases; nucleotides outside the gene matches: 7. The CDR3 sequence is 14 residues long. The germline V gene encodes CDR1 MNHEY and CDR2 SMNVEV (reference sequence). The CDR3 sequence: CASSFLGQGAEQYF. The CDR3 nucleotides are TGTGCCAGCAGTTTCCTCGGGCAGGGGGCCGAGCAGTACTTC.

This rearrangement joins TRBV30 to TRBJ2-7; 11 bases fit TRBD2. CDR1 is GTSNPN and CDR2 is SVGIG in the germline V gene (reference sequence). This CDR3 region has 14 residues. V was clipped by 0 bases and J by 6 bases; unmatched bases: 4. CDR3 bases: TGTGCCTGGAGTGTACTAGCGGGAGAAGGCGAGCAGTACTTC. It is translated as CAWSVLAGEGEQYF.

This clone has only one observation. The genes are TRBV7-8 and TRBJ2-7; D not certain. The CDR3 runs to 14 residues. Deletions cut 5 bases from V and 0 bases from J, with 11 bases between. Germline V gene sequence: CDR1 SGHVS, CDR2 FQNEAQ. CDR3: CASSASAVSYEQYF. Written as DNA, the CDR3 is TGTGCCAGCAGCGCCTCGGCAGTCTCCTACGAGCAGTACTTC.

V and J are TRBV11-2 and TRBJ2-7; D remains unclear. CDR1 is SGHAT and CDR2 is FQNNGV in the germline V gene. This CDR3 contains 13 residues. V was trimmed by 3 bases and J by 3 bases, leaving 9 bases between them. Written as DNA, the CDR3 is TGTGCCAGCAGCTTTGGGCAGGACTACGAGCAGTACTTC. This codes for CASSFGQDYEQYF.

The genes are TRBV5-6 and TRBJ2-7; D is unclear. The CDR3 spans 14 residues. Trimming pared 2 bases from V and 1 base from J, leaving 10 bases between. The V gene's germline CDR1 is SGHDT and CDR2 YYEEEE. The CDR3 reads CASSFERSSYEQYF. The CDR3 DNA is TGTGCCAGCAGCTTCGAGAGAAGTTCCTACGAGCAGTACTTC.

In its sample, this clone was seen once. The chain links TRBV9 to TRBJ1-5; 7 bases align to TRBD1. After removal of 0 bases from V and 4 bases from J, the junction contained 4 bases not matched to a gene. CDR1 and CDR2 from the germline V gene are SGDLS and YYNGEE. This CDR3 has 15 amino acids. CDR3 nucleotide sequence: TGTGCCAGCAGCGTAGATCCAGGGGGAAATCAGCCCCAGCATTTT. Protein product: CASSVDPGGNQPQHF.

The chain uses TRBV5-1 and TRBJ1-1; no clear D gene. The CDR3 runs to 16 residues. The V end lost 4 bases, the J end lost 1 base, and 17 bases lay between the germline ends. Germline CDR1 and CDR2: SGHRS and YFSETQ. The CDR3 region is CASSPARGGGNTEAFF. The DNA for the CDR3 is TGCGCCAGCAGCCCCGCACGGGGTGGAGGGAACACTGAAGCTTTCTTT.

The chain links TRBV19 to TRBJ2-1; 9 bases agree with TRBD1. The J segment lost 3 bases and the V segment lost 6 bases, leaving 6 bases of the junction unmatched. Germline loops: CDR1 LNHDA, CDR2 SQIVND (reference sequence). This CDR3 spans 15 amino acids. The CDR3 bases are TGTGCCAGTAGGGACCGGGACAGGGACTACAATGAGCAGTTCTTC. Residues: CASRDRDRDYNEQFF.